These 30 T cell receptor beta chains originate from one sample sequenced in a study of beta chain features in type 1 diabetes. Whole-study findings and limits: In every one of the four CD4+ subsets, TCRB CDR3s were moderately but significantly shorter in Type 1 diabetes patients.

The authors reverse transcribed all of the isolated RNA, so sequencing captured expressed TCRB transcripts. Clones were read by immunoSEQ multiplex PCR, and TCRdb kept only the in-frame ones, dropping some. The sample has 600,000 or so clones; 12% are singletons. Antigens of these TCRs are unknown. The sample taken for sequencing was naive CD4+ T cells from blood. These receptors were obtained from a man aged 25-45 years with type 1 diabetes.

This clone was observed a few times. V and J are TRBV25-1 and TRBJ2-3, with D perhaps matching TRBD2 (5 bases). The length of the CDR3 is 18 residues. The V end was cut by 4 bases, the J end by 4 bases, with 24 bases between. Germline CDR1 is MGHDK and CDR2 is SYGVNS. CDR3 amino acids: CASSGGQRRSLAADTQYF. CDR3 bases: TGTGCCAGCAGTGGGGGTCAACGGAGGTCTTTAGCAGCAGATACGCAGTATTTT.

The sample holds a few counts of this clone. CDR3 in amino acids: CATSAQGSYTF. CDR3 sequence (DNA): TGTGCCACCTCGGCCCAGGGATCCTACACCTTC. The V and J genes are TRBV19 and TRBJ1-2, with TRBD1 as a possible D gene (5 bases). This CDR3 spans 11 amino acids. CDR1 and CDR2 from the germline V gene are LNHDA and SQIVND (reference sequence). V lost 10 bases and J lost 10, with 16 bases in between.

The V gene is TRBV14, the J gene TRBJ2-2, with D possibly matching TRBD2 (5 bases). V dropped 5 bases and J dropped 6 bases, with 16 bases sitting between them. This CDR3 contains 15 residues. Germline CDR1 SGHDN, CDR2 FVKESK. The chain's CDR3 is CASSERARGSGELFF. CDR3 DNA: TGTGCCAGCAGCGAAAGAGCTAGAGGGTCCGGGGAGCTGTTTTTT.

This chain connects TRBV7-3 to TRBJ2-2, with 9 bases lining up with TRBD1. The CDR3 runs to 15 residues. Germline-derived CDR1 and CDR2 are SGHTA and FQGTGA. V lost 6 bases and J lost 5; bases outside the gene matches: 7. For the CDR3, the DNA is TGTGCCAGCAGTCAAACAGGGGGCGCAACCGGGGAGCTGTTTTTT. The encoded protein is CASSQTGGATGELFF.

The chain employs TRBV29-1 and TRBJ2-2; 7 positions match TRBD1. Looked up from germline, CDR1 is SQVTM and CDR2 is ANQGSEA. Losses at the gene ends were 7 bases for V and 3 bases for J; bases not matched to a gene: 2. The CDR3 sequence is 12 residues long. In DNA form, the CDR3 reads TGCAGCGCCGACAGGGACACCGGGGAGCTGTTTTTT. It codes for CSADRDTGELFF.

The V and J genes are TRBV19 and TRBJ1-2, with a tentative D call TRBD1 (5 bases). The CDR3 contains 12 residues. Germline V gene lookup returns CDR1 LNHDA and CDR2 SQIVND (reference sequence). V gave up 7 bases and J gave up 2 bases, with 8 bases separating them. The CDR3: CASTDRNYGYTF. The CDR3 DNA reads as TGTGCCAGTACCGACAGAAACTATGGCTACACCTTC.

The gene calls are TRBV27 and TRBJ2-3; D may be TRBD1 (6 bases). The germline V and J ends were trimmed by 0 bases and 6 bases, with 13 bases remaining between them. Per the germline V gene, CDR1 is MNHEY and CDR2 is SMNVEV (reference sequence). The CDR3 loop spans 15 amino acids. CDR3 in DNA: TGTGCCAGCAGTTTATCAGGGCAGGGGTACGATACGCAGTATTTT. Translating gives CASSLSGQGYDTQYF.

The genes are TRBV6-5 and TRBJ2-2, with D uncertain. The CDR3 is 14 residues long. Germline CDR1 and CDR2: MNHEY and SVGAGI. Between the trimmed V and J ends, which lost 6 bases and 0 bases, there was a span of 8 bases. The DNA for the CDR3 is TGTGCCAGCAGCCCCGCCGCGAACACCGGGGAGCTGTTTTTT. It specifies CASSPAANTGELFF.

This clone appeared a few times. This rearrangement joins TRBV28 to TRBJ2-5; possible D gene TRBD2, 6 bases. The CDR3 is made up of 14 amino acids. Trimming pared 3 bases from V and 1 base from J, leaving 9 bases between. Germline-derived CDR1 and CDR2 are MDHEN and SYDVKM. DNA for the CDR3: TGTGCCAGCAGTTTTGGAGGGAGCCAAGAGACCCAGTACTTC. This gives the protein CASSFGGSQETQYF.

The chain links TRBV10-3 to TRBJ2-2, with TRBD2 as a possible D gene (6 bases). The CDR3 totals 14 residues. The germline gives CDR1 ENHRY, CDR2 SYGVKD. The V and J ends lost 6 bases and 3 bases respectively, with 11 bases between them. The CDR3 loop is CAISPREYTGELFF. The CDR3 nucleotides are TGTGCCATCAGCCCACGGGAGTACACCGGGGAGCTGTTTTTT.

This clone was picked up a small number of times. The chain links TRBV27 to TRBJ1-2; 9 bases are shared with TRBD1. There are 14 residues in the CDR3. Unmatched junction bases numbered 7, after V lost 5 bases and J lost 6 bases. Germline V gene lookup returns CDR1 MNHEY and CDR2 SMNVEV (reference sequence). CDR3 sequence (DNA): TGTGCCAGCAGTACACGGACAGGGGACGATGGCTACACCTTC. Amino acids: CASSTRTGDDGYTF.

This clone was counted a few times. The V gene is TRBV11-3, the J gene TRBJ2-5; 8 bases agree with TRBD1. In germline, CDR1 is SGHNT, CDR2 YENEEA. V was pared by 5 bases and J by 2 bases, with 7 bases of the junction left unmatched. This CDR3 is 15 amino acids long. This CDR3 is CASSHGTGGQETQYF. The CDR3 DNA sequence: TGTGCCAGCAGCCACGGGACAGGCGGTCAAGAGACCCAGTACTTC.

This clone was recorded a few times. This chain connects TRBV2 to TRBJ2-5, with TRBD2 as a possible D gene (7 bases). This CDR3 has 12 residues. Trimming stripped 7 bases from V and 3 bases from J, with 9 bases between. CDR1 is SNHLY and CDR2 is FYNNEI in the germline V gene. CDR3 region: CASIGGEETQYF. The CDR3 DNA follows: TGTGCCAGCATAGGGGGGGAAGAGACCCAGTACTTC.

The chain uses TRBV7-2 and TRBJ1-6, with D uncertain. Germline CDR1 SGHTA, CDR2 FQGNSA. V was cut by 7 bases and J by 9 bases, with 22 bases left in between. The CDR3 contains 16 residues. CDR3 sequence: CASTSQKREVGSPLHF. CDR3 bases: TGTGCCAGCACCTCCCAAAAGAGGGAAGTCGGTTCACCCCTCCACTTT.

The rearrangement links TRBV5-1 to TRBJ2-7; 7 positions match TRBD1. CDR3 length: 13 residues. The V gene's germline CDR1 is SGHRS and CDR2 YFSETQ. V lost 4 bases and J lost 6; bases outside the gene matches: 7. Written as DNA, the CDR3 is TGCGCCAGCAGCGCAGACAGGGTCGCCGAGCAGTACTTC. Protein sequence: CASSADRVAEQYF.

The V call is TRBV9, the J call TRBJ2-3, with 11 bases identical to TRBD2. Germline lookup yields CDR1 SGDLS and CDR2 YYNGEE. The CDR3 has 17 amino acids. The V gene end was trimmed by 0 bases and the J gene end by 6 bases; junction bases not matched to a gene: 9. The CDR3 region is CASSVDELAGEADTQYF. The CDR3 DNA follows: TGTGCCAGCAGCGTAGACGAACTAGCGGGGGAGGCGGATACGCAGTATTTT.

The gene calls are TRBV15 and TRBJ1-5; the D is unclear. CDR3 size: 16 residues. Trimming stripped 0 bases from V and 4 bases from J, with 13 bases between. Germline CDR1 LNHNV, CDR2 YYDKDF (reference sequence). The DNA of the CDR3 is TGTGCCACCAGCAGAGATTTAGGACGGACTAATCAGCCCCAGCATTTT. Its protein is CATSRDLGRTNQPQHF.

This chain connects TRBV7-9 to TRBJ2-7; D possibly corresponds to TRBD2 (5 bases). Trimming shortened V by 3 bases and J by 13 bases, and 19 bases separated the two germline ends. The CDR3 runs 13 residues. Germline V gives CDR1 SEHNR, CDR2 FQNEAQ (reference sequence). DNA for the CDR3: TGTGCCAGCAGCTTGGAAGGGAGCTCAGCGCTATACTTC. It yields the protein CASSLEGSSALYF.

This clone has just a few counts. The genes are TRBV4-3 and TRBJ1-2; D remains unclear. The ends were cut back, 0 bases at V and 0 bases at J, with 8 bases in the middle. The germline CDR1 and CDR2 sequences are LGHNA and YSLEER. The CDR3 is made up of 15 amino acids. The CDR3 DNA reads TGCGCCAGCAGCCAAGATACGTCCCCTAACTATGGCTACACCTTC. Its translation: CASSQDTSPNYGYTF.

This clone came up a few times. J is TRBJ1-4 and V is TRBV7-2; D not certain. This CDR3 region has 14 residues. The germline V and J ends were trimmed by 5 bases and 5 bases, with 12 bases remaining between them. Looked up from germline, CDR1 is SGHTA and CDR2 is FQGNSA. CDR3 region: CASSRDQGNEKLFF. In DNA, the CDR3 is TGTGCCAGCAGCCGGGATCAAGGAAATGAAAAACTGTTTTTT.

Worth noting for this clone: At the DNA level, this CDR3 is encoded by other sequences in the same sample as well. The rearrangement links TRBV7-2 to TRBJ1-5; D uncertain. The length of the CDR3 is 13 residues. Germline CDR1 reads SGHTA; CDR2 reads FQGNSA. V lost 5 bases and J lost 4, with 9 bases in between. CDR3 in amino acids: CASSGRSNQPQHF. CDR3 bases: TGTGCCAGCAGCGGGCGGAGTAATCAGCCCCAGCATTTT.

The V and J genes are TRBV28 and TRBJ2-7; D call uncertain. V was pared by 4 bases and J by 0 bases, with 10 bases between. This CDR3 has 14 residues. Looked up from germline, CDR1 is MDHEN and CDR2 is SYDVKM. The CDR3 spells CASSSSIVSYEQYF. CDR3 DNA sequence: TGTGCCAGCAGTTCATCCATTGTCTCCTACGAGCAGTACTTC.

V gene TRBV5-6 combines with J gene TRBJ2-7, with 7 bases that match TRBD1. CDR3 size: 14 residues. With 5 bases clipped from V and 0 bases from J, the junction kept 5 bases outside the gene matches. Germline CDR1 SGHDT, CDR2 YYEEEE. As DNA, the CDR3 is TGTGCCAGCAGTACTGACAGGGACTCCTACGAGCAGTACTTC. Its protein is CASSTDRDSYEQYF.

This clone was counted only a few times. The chain links TRBV7-2 to TRBJ2-5; possible D gene TRBD2, 6 bases. Trimming left V 5 bases short and J 5 bases short, with 15 bases between. CDR3 size: 14 residues. The germline V gene encodes CDR1 SGHTA and CDR2 FQGNSA. DNA of the CDR3: TGTGCCAGCAGCCCCGGGGAGGCGTCGGAGACCCAGTACTTC. Amino acids: CASSPGEASETQYF.

The rearrangement links TRBV18 to TRBJ2-5; TRBD2 aligns across 8 bases. The CDR3 loop spans 14 amino acids. V lost 3 bases and J lost 5; bases outside the gene matches: 5. Germline-derived CDR1 and CDR2 are KGHSH and LQKENI. The CDR3 loop reads CASSPAGGAETQYF. CDR3 bases: TGTGCCAGCTCACCCGCGGGGGGAGCGGAGACCCAGTACTTC.

This clone has just one count. The genes are TRBV5-1 and TRBJ1-5, with 7 bases aligning to TRBD1. J was trimmed by 3 bases and V by 0 bases; bases with no gene match: 3. The V gene's germline CDR1 is SGHRS and CDR2 YFSETQ. The CDR3 spans 15 residues. The CDR3 DNA is TGCGCCAGCAGCTTGGGACAGGGCGCCAATCAGCCCCAGCATTTT. Protein sequence: CASSLGQGANQPQHF.

J is TRBJ1-4 and V is TRBV6-5; D is undetermined. The CDR3 extends over 13 amino acids. Germline loops: CDR1 MNHEY, CDR2 SVGAGI. V shed 7 bases and J shed 2 bases, with 8 bases lying between them. The DNA for the CDR3 is TGTGCCAGCAAAACACTCACTAATGAAAAACTGTTTTTT. This gives the protein CASKTLTNEKLFF.

This clone has only a few counts. The CDR3 DNA reads as TGTGCCAGCAGTGAATATGGCAGGGGGGAAGAAAAACTGTTTTTT. Translated: CASSEYGRGEEKLFF. The chain couples TRBV25-1 to TRBJ1-4; 7 bases are shared with TRBD1. The CDR3 has 15 residues. The germline CDR1 and CDR2 sequences are MGHDK and SYGVNS. V trimming: 0 bases; J trimming: 8 bases; junction bases outside the gene matches: 6.

This sequence joins TRBV28 and TRBJ1-2; no clear D. The CDR3 runs to 8 residues. The V end lost 7 bases, the J end lost 10 bases, and 4 bases lay between the germline ends. CDR1 MDHEN and CDR2 SYDVKM come from the germline V gene. CDR3 sequence reads: CASTLYTF. CDR3 in DNA: TGTGCCAGCACCCTCTACACCTTC.

The gene calls are TRBV27 and TRBJ1-5, with TRBD1 identical over 9 bases. J gave up 3 bases and V 4 bases, and 7 bases lay outside the gene matches. The CDR3 covers 16 residues. The germline CDR1 and CDR2 sequences are MNHEY and SMNVEV (reference sequence). As DNA, the CDR3 is TGTGCCAGCAGTTACTCCGGGACAGGGTACAATCAGCCCCAGCATTTT. Its protein product is CASSYSGTGYNQPQHF.